These 5 T cell receptor beta chains came from one sample sequenced in a study of blood T cell repertoires in COVID-19. Libraries were prepared by immunoSEQ multiplex PCR; TCRdb keeps only in-frame clonotypes and omits some of them. The sample consists of 130,000 to 150,000 clones, roughly 80% of them appearing once. Input material: peripheral blood. The receptors were gathered from a woman of 80 years or more with acute or convalescent COVID-19.

The chain combines TRBV2 with TRBJ2-3; TRBD2 aligns across 11 bases. Germline V gene lookup returns CDR1 SNHLY and CDR2 FYNNEI. V was clipped by 4 bases and J by 0 bases; unmatched bases: 6. The CDR3 runs 17 residues. The CDR3, as DNA: TGTGCCAGCAGTGGGCTAGCGGGGGGATCTAGCACAGATACGCAGTATTTT. Residues: CASSGLAGGSSTDTQYF.

CDR3 nucleotide sequence: TGTGCCAGCAGGGCGAAGCGGGGGGGCTCCTACGAGCAGTACTTC. The encoded protein is CASRAKRGGSYEQYF. The chain joins TRBV6-5 to TRBJ2-7; TRBD2 aligns across 10 bases. CDR1 and CDR2 from the germline V gene are MNHEY and SVGAGI. This CDR3 has 15 amino acids. The V gene end was trimmed by 6 bases and the J gene end by 0 bases; junction bases not matched to a gene: 5.

This rearrangement joins TRBV10-3 to TRBJ1-5; 7 bases fit TRBD1. The V gene's germline CDR1 is ENHRY and CDR2 SYGVKD. The CDR3 extends over 15 amino acids. The ends lost 4 bases at V and 2 bases at J; junction bases unmatched: 5. CDR3 residues: CAISGTGGGNQPQHF. As DNA, the CDR3 is TGTGCCATCAGTGGGACAGGAGGAGGCAATCAGCCCCAGCATTTT.

The genes are TRBV10-1 and TRBJ1-1, with D unclear. CDR3 size: 13 residues. The V end lost 2 bases, the J end lost 1 base, and 5 bases lay between the germline ends. From germline, CDR1 is WNHNN and CDR2 SYGVQD (reference sequence). The CDR3 sequence is CASSEHKNTEAFF. CDR3 nucleotide sequence: TGCGCCAGCAGTGAGCACAAGAACACTGAAGCTTTCTTT.

This chain links TRBV6-2 or TRBV6-3 with TRBJ1-5; D possibly corresponds to TRBD1 (6 bases). The germline gives CDR1 MNHEY, CDR2 SVGEGT. The CDR3 totals 13 residues. Trimming cost V 0 bases and J 7 bases, with 7 bases left between them. The CDR3: CASSYSGAQPQHF. CDR3 DNA: TGTGCCAGCAGTTACTCGGGGGCCCAGCCCCAGCATTTT.